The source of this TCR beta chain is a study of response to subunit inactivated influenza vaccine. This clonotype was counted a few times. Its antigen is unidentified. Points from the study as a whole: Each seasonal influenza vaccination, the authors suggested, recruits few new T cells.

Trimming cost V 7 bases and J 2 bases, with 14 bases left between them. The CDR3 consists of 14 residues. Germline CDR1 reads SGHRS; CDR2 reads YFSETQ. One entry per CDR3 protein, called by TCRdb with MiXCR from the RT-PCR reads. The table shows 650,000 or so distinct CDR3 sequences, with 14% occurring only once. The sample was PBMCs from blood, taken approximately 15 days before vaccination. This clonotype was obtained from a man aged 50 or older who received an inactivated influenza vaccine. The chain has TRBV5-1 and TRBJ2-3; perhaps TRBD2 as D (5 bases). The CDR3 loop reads CASGRGSITDTQYF. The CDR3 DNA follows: TGCGCCAGCGGCCGTGGGAGCATCACAGATACGCAGTATTTT.